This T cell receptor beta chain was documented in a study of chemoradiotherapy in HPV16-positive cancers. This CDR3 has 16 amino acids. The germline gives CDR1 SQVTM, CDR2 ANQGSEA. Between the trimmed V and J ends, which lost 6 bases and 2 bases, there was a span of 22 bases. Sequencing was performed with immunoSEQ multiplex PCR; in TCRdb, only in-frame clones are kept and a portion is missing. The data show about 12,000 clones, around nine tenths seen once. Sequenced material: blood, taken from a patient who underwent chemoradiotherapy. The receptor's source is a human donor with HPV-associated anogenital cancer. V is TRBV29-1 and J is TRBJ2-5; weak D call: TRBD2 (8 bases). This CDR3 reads CSVSQGVAGPQETQYF. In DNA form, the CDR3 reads TGCAGCGTCAGTCAGGGGGTAGCGGGACCACAAGAGACCCAGTACTTC.